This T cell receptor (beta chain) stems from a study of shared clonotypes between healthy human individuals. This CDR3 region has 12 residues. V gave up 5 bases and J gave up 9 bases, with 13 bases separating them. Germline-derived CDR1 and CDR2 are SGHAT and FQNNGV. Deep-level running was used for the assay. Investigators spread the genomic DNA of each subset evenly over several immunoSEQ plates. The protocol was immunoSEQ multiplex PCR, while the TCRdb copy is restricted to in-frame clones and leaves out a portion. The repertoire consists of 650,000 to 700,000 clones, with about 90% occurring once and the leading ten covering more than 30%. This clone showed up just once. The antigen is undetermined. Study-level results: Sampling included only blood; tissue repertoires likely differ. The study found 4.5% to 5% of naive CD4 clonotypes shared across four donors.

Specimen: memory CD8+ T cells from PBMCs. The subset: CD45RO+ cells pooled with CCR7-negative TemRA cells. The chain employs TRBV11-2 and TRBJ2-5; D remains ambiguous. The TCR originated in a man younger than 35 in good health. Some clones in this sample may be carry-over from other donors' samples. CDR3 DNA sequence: TGTGCCAGCAGCGGGGTTGGGTTGGCCCAGTACTTC. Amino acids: CASSGVGLAQYF.